Listed below are T cell receptor beta chains from one sample, sequenced in a study of regulatory T cells in long-lasting Graves disease. Via MiXCR, TCRdb re-called the multiplex PCR reads, giving one row per CDR3 protein. This table has about 420,000 distinct CDR3 sequences, about 15% appearing once. The sample was also linked to a second study, of T cells in Graves' hyperthyroidism and ophthalmopathy.

The starting material was peripheral blood mononuclear cells (PBMCs), obtained at new diagnosis, from a patient treated with antithyroid drugs. The receptors stem from a woman aged 18-35 years with Graves disease. Both conserved end residues are part of each CDR3. The D gene is left open where the match is weak. Clone size is given for some rows only: seen once, a few or many times, or a class if the clone is expanded.

>TRBD2|TRBV9|16|many|TRBJ2-1
TGTGCCAGCAGCGTATCTAGCGGGATTGCCTACAATGAGCAGTTCTTC
CASSVSSGIAYNEQFF
>NA|TRBV19|16|NA|TRBJ2-7
TGTGCCAGCAATAACCGGGGAGGAGACAGTAGCTACGAGCAGTACTTC
CASNNRGGDSSYEQYF
>NA|TRBV3-1|13|few|TRBJ2-7
TGTGCCAGCAGCCAAGTCGGCCAGCCGAAACAGTACTTC
CASSQVGQPKQYF
>NA|TRBV29-1|13|many|TRBJ1-5
TGCAGCGTTTCCGAGGGGAGCAATCAGCCCCAGCATTTT
CSVSEGSNQPQHF
>NA|TRBV19|14|NA|TRBJ1-3
TGTGCCAGTAGTAGACAGAAGACTGGAAACACCATATATTTT
CASSRQKTGNTIYF
>NA|TRBV7-2|14|NA|TRBJ2-7
TGTGCCAGCAGTTTAGTGGGGCGAGACTACGAGCAGTACTTC
CASSLVGRDYEQYF
>NA|TRBV20-1|15|few|TRBJ2-1
TGCAGTGCTAGGCGGTCATCCAACCTCTACAATGAGCAGTTCTTC
CSARRSSNLYNEQFF
>NA|TRBV6-2/TRBV6-3|12|NA|TRBJ2-7
TGTGCCAGCAGTTACCTCTTCTACGAGCAGTACTTC
CASSYLFYEQYF
>NA|TRBV27|14|NA|TRBJ2-3
TGTGCCAGCAGTCTCGGGCACGGCACAGATACGCAGTATTTT
CASSLGHGTDTQYF
>NA|TRBV27|14|few|TRBJ1-4
TGTGCCAGCAGTCCATACCCCCTTGTCGAAAAACTGTTTTTT
CASSPYPLVEKLFF
>NA|TRBV15|17|few|TRBJ1-5
TGTGCCACCAGCAGAGATCAGAGGAGGAATAGCAATCAGCCCCAGCATTTT
CATSRDQRRNSNQPQHF
>TRBD1|TRBV5-1|17|many|TRBJ1-1
TGCGCCAGCAGCTTCTTTGGGACTACAGGGGTGGGGACTGAAGCTTTCTTT
CASSFFGTTGVGTEAFF
>TRBD1|TRBV5-1|16|many|TRBJ2-3
TGCGCCAGCAGCTTGGGACAGGGGTTTATCACAGATACGCAGTATTTT
CASSLGQGFITDTQYF
>TRBD2|TRBV10-3|17|many|TRBJ2-3
TGTGCCATCAGTACCTCGGGTAGCGGGAGGAGAGCAGATACGCAGTATTTT
CAISTSGSGRRADTQYF
>TRBD2|TRBV20-1|16|NA|TRBJ2-3
TGCAGTGCTAGAGTCGGGAGGGCCCCAGGGACAGATACGCAGTATTTT
CSARVGRAPGTDTQYF
>NA|TRBV9|13|many|TRBJ2-2
TGTGCCAGCAGCGTAGGTAACACCGGGGAGCTGTTTTTT
CASSVGNTGELFF
>NA|TRBV6-2/TRBV6-3|13|NA|TRBJ2-2
TGTGCCAGCGGAGCGGGGAACACCGGGGAGCTGTTTTTT
CASGAGNTGELFF
>NA|TRBV20-1|14|few|TRBJ2-7
TGCAGTGCCATAAGAAGAGACAGAACCTACGAGCAGTACTTC
CSAIRRDRTYEQYF
>TRBD1|TRBV12-3/TRBV12-4|15|few|TRBJ2-7
TGTGCCAGCAGTGTCCCGGGACAGGGCATCTACGAGCAGTACTTC
CASSVPGQGIYEQYF
>TRBD2|TRBV27|16|few|TRBJ2-4
TGTGCCAGCAGCTCGAGACAGCGGGATGCCAAAAACATTCAGTACTTC
CASSSRQRDAKNIQYF
>TRBD1|TRBV3-1|17|few|TRBJ2-1
TGTGCCAGCAGCCAAGTACGGACAGGGGCAACCTACAATGAGCAGTTCTTC
CASSQVRTGATYNEQFF
>TRBD2|TRBV4-3|14|NA|TRBJ2-7
TGCGCCAGCAGCCAATTAGCGGGAGGGACCGAGCAGTACTTC
CASSQLAGGTEQYF
>TRBD2|TRBV9|18|few|TRBJ2-2
TGTGCCAGCAGCGTAGTCTTCCGGGAGGAAGCGAACACCGGGGAGCTGTTTTTT
CASSVVFREEANTGELFF
>NA|TRBV25-1|16|many|TRBJ2-1
TGTGCCAGCACCCGACAGCGGGCAGGGAATTACAATGAGCAGTTCTTC
CASTRQRAGNYNEQFF
>TRBD2|TRBV6-5|15|many|TRBJ2-1
TGTGCCAGCAGTTACTCGGCGGGAGTAGGCAATGAGCAGTTCTTC
CASSYSAGVGNEQFF
>TRBD2|TRBV12-3/TRBV12-4|15|few|TRBJ2-3
TGTGCCAGCAGCCGACTAGCGTTGCCCACAGATACGCAGTATTTT
CASSRLALPTDTQYF
>TRBD1|TRBV29-1|14|few|TRBJ1-2
TGCAGCGTTGTAGACCCGGACAGGGACTATGGCTACACCTTC
CSVVDPDRDYGYTF
>NA|TRBV6-2/TRBV6-3|14|NA|TRBJ1-1
TGTGCCAGCAAAGATCACCGCACAAACACTGAAGCTTTCTTT
CASKDHRTNTEAFF
>TRBD1|TRBV20-1|11|many|TRBJ2-5
TGCAGTGCTACCGGGACAGTGACCCAGTACTTC
CSATGTVTQYF
>TRBD1|TRBV2|15|many|TRBJ2-1
TGTGCCAGCAGGGAGACAGGGAAAGTCCACAATGAGCAGTTCTTC
CASRETGKVHNEQFF
>TRBD2|TRBV7-9|18|few|TRBJ2-2
TGTGCCAGCAGCTCCCCCCCGGGGACTAGTGCGTACACCGGGGAGCTGTTTTTT
CASSSPPGTSAYTGELFF
>NA|TRBV20-1|16|few|TRBJ1-5
TGCAGTGCTAACCATAGGGACACCTGGGGGAATCAGCCCCAGCATTTT
CSANHRDTWGNQPQHF
>TRBD1|TRBV30|15|NA|TRBJ1-2
TGTGCCTGGAGTGTATGGACAGGGACTAACTATGGCTACACCTTC
CAWSVWTGTNYGYTF
>NA|TRBV11-1|16|many|TRBJ2-1
TGTGCCAGCAGCTTAGCGGGTCGCGGGTTTAGCGATGAGCAGTTCTTC
CASSLAGRGFSDEQFF
>TRBD1|TRBV13|17|many|TRBJ1-1
TGTGCCAGCAGCCCCGGGACAGGGAAGATATTAAACACTGAAGCTTTCTTT
CASSPGTGKILNTEAFF
>NA|TRBV12-3/TRBV12-4|16|many|TRBJ2-3
TGTGCCAGCAGTCAACTACCGAGTGCTAGCACAGATACGCAGTATTTT
CASSQLPSASTDTQYF
>TRBD2|TRBV3-1|15|many|TRBJ2-2
TGTGCCAGCAGCCAGGGTAGCGGGAGTCACGGGGAGCTGTTTTTT
CASSQGSGSHGELFF
>NA|TRBV2|14|many|TRBJ2-5
TGTGCCAGCAGTGGGCGTAGGGACGGAGAGACCCAGTACTTC
CASSGRRDGETQYF
>TRBD2|TRBV20-1|16|many|TRBJ2-1
TGCAGTGCTCCCAAGACTAGCGGGGAATCCTACAATGAGCAGTTCTTC
CSAPKTSGESYNEQFF
>TRBD2|TRBV10-3|14|NA|TRBJ2-7
TGTGCCATCAGTGGCTCTCTAGCGGGAGGCACAAAGTACTTC
CAISGSLAGGTKYF
>TRBD2|TRBV5-6|16|many|TRBJ2-5
TGTGCCAGCAGCCGTTTGAGCGGGGACCCACAAGAGACCCAGTACTTC
CASSRLSGDPQETQYF
>NA|TRBV24-1|13|few|TRBJ2-1
TGTGCCACCAGTGATTTGCGACTCGGTGAGCAGTTCTTC
CATSDLRLGEQFF
>NA|TRBV6-1|15|many|TRBJ1-2
TGTGCCAGCAGTGAAGCCCGGGGACCGTACTATGGCTACACCTTC
CASSEARGPYYGYTF
>NA|TRBV6-1|15|many|TRBJ2-7
TGTGCCAGCAGTAGTGACATCTCCAACTCCTACGAGCAGTACTTC
CASSSDISNSYEQYF
>TRBD1|TRBV4-1|14|NA|TRBJ2-5
TGCGCCAGCAGCCAAGAAGACAGGGTGGAGACCCAGTACTTC
CASSQEDRVETQYF
>NA|TRBV27|16|NA|TRBJ2-1
TGTGCCAGCAAAACAGACCGGGACTCCTTCATCAATGAGCAGTTCTTC
CASKTDRDSFINEQFF
>NA|TRBV12-3/TRBV12-4|13|many|TRBJ2-3
TGTGCCAGCAGGGGCCCGAGCGGGGATACGCAGTATTTT
CASRGPSGDTQYF
>TRBD2|TRBV7-9|15|few|TRBJ2-1
TGTGCCAGCAGCTTAGCACTAGCGGAGAACAATGAGCAGTTCTTC
CASSLALAENNEQFF
>TRBD1|TRBV28|15|NA|TRBJ2-7
TGTGCCAGCAGTTTCGGTCGACAGGGGACCTACGAGCAGTACTTC
CASSFGRQGTYEQYF
>NA|TRBV7-3|16|few|TRBJ2-1
TGTGCCAGCAGCTTACGGGGCTCTAGCTCCTACAATGAGCAGTTCTTC
CASSLRGSSSYNEQFF
>NA|TRBV19|16|NA|TRBJ2-1
TGTGCCAGTAGTATTCTCGGCAGGGCCTCCTACAATGAGCAGTTCTTC
CASSILGRASYNEQFF
>TRBD1|TRBV19|17|few|TRBJ1-1
TGTGCCAGTAGTATAGGGGGCACAGGGGCGAGGAACACTGAAGCTTTCTTT
CASSIGGTGARNTEAFF
>NA|TRBV3-1|19|NA|TRBJ2-5
TGTGCCAGCAGTTGCGACCTGGGATTTAATGAAGGGCTCCAAGAGACCCAGTACTTC
CASSCDLGFNEGLQETQYF
>TRBD2|TRBV29-1|13|few|TRBJ2-1
TGCAGCGTTGATGGTAGCGGGAACGTGGGACGGTTCTTC
CSVDGSGNVGRFF
>NA|TRBV28|16|many|TRBJ2-5
TGTGCCAGCAGTTTAGAGGTCCAGGGAAGGTCAGAGACCCAGTACTTC
CASSLEVQGRSETQYF
>NA|TRBV7-2|14|few|TRBJ1-2
TGTGCCAGCAGCTTATTCACCGAAAACTATGGCTACACCTTC
CASSLFTENYGYTF
>TRBD2|TRBV11-1|21|many|TRBJ2-1
TGTGCCAGCAGCTCCCCTACCGAACCGGGACTAGCGGGAGGGTCCTACAATGAGCAGTTCTTC
CASSSPTEPGLAGGSYNEQFF
>NA|TRBV28|11|once|TRBJ2-7
TGTGCCAGCACTGGGAATGGTGAGCAGTACTTC
CASTGNGEQYF